The T cell receptor (beta chain) described here comes from a study of cytomegalovirus exposure and HLA in healthy donors. Study in general: Researchers previously reported finding fewer than 140 million unique TCR beta sequences from 170 million or so T cells. General study points: Among TCR beta chains of equal frequency, HLA-associated ones were more clonally expanded in a later analysis.

V lost 5 bases to trimming and J lost 4 bases; unmatched junction nucleotides: 2. The CDR3 is 13 amino acids. Germline V gene data show CDR1 as SGHTA and CDR2 as FQGTGA. To note about this clone: What it binds is not known.

This PCR relied on a set of 60 Vbeta primers and 13 Jbeta primers. Clones were read by immunoSEQ multiplex PCR, and TCRdb kept only the in-frame ones, dropping some. The table lists about 110,000 clones, around three quarters of them singletons. The rearrangement uses TRBV7-3 and TRBJ1-3; 7 bases are shared with TRBD1. The sequenced sample was PBMCs. The receptor was derived from a woman between 18 and 29 years old in good health and CMV-seropositive. The CDR3 loop is CASSQDRGNTIYF. The CDR3, as DNA: TGTGCCAGCAGCCAGGACAGGGGAAACACCATATATTTT.